This is a list of T cell receptor beta chains from one sample in a study of cytomegalovirus exposure and HLA in healthy donors. The protocol was immunoSEQ multiplex PCR, while the TCRdb copy is restricted to in-frame clones and leaves out a portion. Seen here are 120,000 or so clones, about four fifths observed once, and the top ten hold roughly 9.3%. The source material was PBMCs. Every receptor here comes from a woman between 50 and 59 years old in good health and CMV-seropositive. The CDR3 runs from the conserved cysteine through the conserved F or W. The D gene is left open where the match is weak. Part of the rows lack a size; the others show once, few, many or a class for expanded clones.

DNA	CDR3	D	V	J	size
TGTGCCAGCAGCCTAGGAGGGACAGGGGGCACTTATGGCTACACCTTC	CASSLGGTGGTYGYTF	TRBD1	TRBV7-2	TRBJ1-2	NA
TGCGCCAGCAGACGGGGTCCCGGGGAGCTGTTTTTT	CASRRGPGELFF	NA	TRBV5-1	TRBJ2-2	NA
TGCGCCAGCAGCCAAGAAGCAGGGATGAACACTGAAGCTTTCTTT	CASSQEAGMNTEAFF	NA	TRBV4-3	TRBJ1-1	NA
TGTGCTAGTGGCAATGGCCACACTGAAGCTTTCTTT	CASGNGHTEAFF	NA	TRBV12-5	TRBJ1-1	NA
TGTGCCAGCAGCCCCGGGGGTCTGAACACTGAAGCTTTCTTT	CASSPGGLNTEAFF	NA	TRBV11-3	TRBJ1-1	NA
TGCGCCAGCAGTGACAGGGAGGAAGGCTACACCTTC	CASSDREEGYTF	NA	TRBV10-1	TRBJ1-2	NA
TGCGCCAGCAGCTACCGGACAGGGGGCTTTGGAAACACCATATATTTT	CASSYRTGGFGNTIYF	TRBD1	TRBV5-1	TRBJ1-3	NA
TGCAGCGTCCTGGGACAGGGGGGGTCTGGGGCCAACGTCCTGACTTTC	CSVLGQGGSGANVLTF	TRBD1	TRBV29-1	TRBJ2-6	NA
TGTGCCAGCAGTTACGCGCTGCTAGCGGGGGGCTCTGAGCAGTACTTC	CASSYALLAGGSEQYF	TRBD2	TRBV6-6	TRBJ2-7	NA
TGTGCCTGGAGACCCCCGGGGGTCTACGAGCAGTACTTC	CAWRPPGVYEQYF	NA	TRBV30	TRBJ2-7	once
TGTGCCAGCAGTAGGAGCGGGAGGGACTACAATGAGCAGTTCTTC	CASSRSGRDYNEQFF	TRBD2	TRBV6-6	TRBJ2-1	NA
TGTGCCAGTAGTCCGGGGGACAGGGGATATTCACCCCTCCACTTT	CASSPGDRGYSPLHF	TRBD1	TRBV19	TRBJ1-6	few
TGTGCCAGCAGCCCGGGTAGAGGCACCGGGGAGCTGTTTTTT	CASSPGRGTGELFF	NA	TRBV14	TRBJ2-2	NA
TGCAGCGTCGCGACTAGCGGGGGCTCCTACGAGCAGTACTTC	CSVATSGGSYEQYF	TRBD2	TRBV29-1	TRBJ2-7	NA
TGTGCCAGCAAACCAATACGGGGAAACTCCTACGAGCAGTACTTC	CASKPIRGNSYEQYF	NA	TRBV7-6	TRBJ2-7	NA
TGCGCCAGCAGTTTGGACAGGAACACTGAAGCTTTCTTT	CASSLDRNTEAFF	NA	TRBV5-1	TRBJ1-1	NA
TGTGCCAGCAGTGATCCCGACAGAGGACAGAACGAGCAGTACTTC	CASSDPDRGQNEQYF	NA	TRBV25-1	TRBJ2-7	NA
TGTGCCAGCAGCACCGGGGGGCCAGGGAGAGGTCCCGATGTAGCTTTCTTT	CASSTGGPGRGPDVAFF	NA	TRBV5-4	TRBJ1-1	NA
TGTGCCAGCCTCTGCTGGACAGTCAATCAGCCCCAGCATTTT	CASLCWTVNQPQHF	NA	TRBV5-4	TRBJ1-5	few
TGTGCCAGCAGTTTATCGAACAGCAATAAGCAGTTCTTC	CASSLSNSNKQFF	NA	TRBV27	TRBJ2-1	once
TGTGCCAGCAGTGAAAGGGGGTGGACAGATACGCAGTATTTT	CASSERGWTDTQYF	NA	TRBV6-1	TRBJ2-3	NA
TGTGCCAGCAGCGCGGACAGATTACAAGAGACCCAGTACTTC	CASSADRLQETQYF	NA	TRBV5-6	TRBJ2-5	NA
TGTGCCAGCAGCTTAGCGCGTGACAGGGGGCGCCCGGACACTGAAGCTTTCTTT	CASSLARDRGRPDTEAFF	TRBD1	TRBV7-8	TRBJ1-1	NA
TGTGCCAAACGGGACAGGGGGCCCCAAGAGACCCAGTACTTC	CAKRDRGPQETQYF	TRBD1	TRBV19	TRBJ2-5	NA
TGTGCCAGCTCACCATCTTCGGGGGATTTATCGGGGCAGTACTTC	CASSPSSGDLSGQYF	NA	TRBV18	TRBJ2-7	NA
TGTGCCAGTAGTATAGATCCGGCCGAGGGCTATGGCTACACCTTC	CASSIDPAEGYGYTF	NA	TRBV19	TRBJ1-2	NA
TGTGCCATCACCCCTCAGGGGGGATACGAGCAGTACTTC	CAITPQGGYEQYF	NA	TRBV10-3	TRBJ2-7	NA